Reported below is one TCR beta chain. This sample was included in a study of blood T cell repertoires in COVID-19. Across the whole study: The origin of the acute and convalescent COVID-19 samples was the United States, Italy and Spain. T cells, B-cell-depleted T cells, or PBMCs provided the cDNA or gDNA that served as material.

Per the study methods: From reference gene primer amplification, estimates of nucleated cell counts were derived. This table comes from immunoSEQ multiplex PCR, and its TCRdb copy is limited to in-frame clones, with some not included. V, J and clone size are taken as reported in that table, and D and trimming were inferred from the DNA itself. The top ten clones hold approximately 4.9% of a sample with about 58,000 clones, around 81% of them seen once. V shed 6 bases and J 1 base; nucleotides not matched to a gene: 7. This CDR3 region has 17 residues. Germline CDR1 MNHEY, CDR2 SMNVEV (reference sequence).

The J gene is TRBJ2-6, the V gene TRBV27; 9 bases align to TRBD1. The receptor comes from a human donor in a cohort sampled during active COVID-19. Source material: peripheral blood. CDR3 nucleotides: TGTGCCAGCAGAGCCGGGACAGGGAGGTCTGGGGCCAACGTCCTGACTTTC. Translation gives CASRAGTGRSGANVLTF. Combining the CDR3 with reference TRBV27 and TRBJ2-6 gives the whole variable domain EAQVTQNPRYLITVTGKKLTVTCSQNMNHEYMSWYRQDPGLGLRQIYYSMNVEVTDKGDVPEGYKVSRKEKRNFPLILESPSPNQTSLYFCASRAGTGRSGANVLTFGAGSRLTVL.